This T cell receptor beta chain was obtained from a study of cytomegalovirus exposure and HLA in healthy donors. Amplification used 60 Vbeta primers and 13 Jbeta primers. Repertoires were generated with immunoSEQ multiplex PCR, while TCRdb's copy carries only in-frame clones and drops some. This sample has roughly 120,000 clones; roughly 80% occur once, and the top ten carry roughly 3.5%. The V gene lost 1 base and the J gene lost 7 bases, with 8 bases spanning the gap. CDR3 size: 12 residues. Per germline, CDR1 SEHNR and CDR2 FQNEAQ (reference sequence). Sample: PBMCs. The source is a male donor in good health and CMV-seronegative. The V gene is TRBV7-9, the J gene TRBJ2-7; D call uncertain. CDR3 bases: TGTGCCAGCAGCTTAGGACCCAGGGAGCAGTACTTC. Translated: CASSLGPREQYF.